This T cell receptor beta chain was sequenced in a study of human T cells and chemical hapten exposure. Study overall: The use of 2% DPC on roughly 2 cm by roughly 2 cm of upper inner arm skin constituted sensitization.

Attachment of unique molecular identifiers to individual cDNA molecules was performed in the library. TCRdb recomputed calls from the RACE reads with MiXCR, one row per CDR3 protein. The sample has tens of thousands of distinct CDR3 sequences, less than 15% seen once. This clonotype occurred once. Time point reported: pre-sensitization, week 0. Treatment in this sample: therapeutic diphenylcyclopropenone sensitization with weekly scalp DPC. The authors' total RNA extraction used unfractionated whole blood. The TCR comes from a woman between 35 and 50 years old with alopecia areata. Some clones in this sample may be carry-over from other donors' samples. Here the sequenced sample was whole blood, taken in connection with sensitization to the hapten diphenylcyclopropenone (DPC).

The CDR3 sequence: CASSLLEALSEQYF. Here the CDR3 DNA reads TGTGCCAGCAGTCTCCTGGAGGCCCTGAGCGAGCAGTACTTC. The chain links TRBV6-1 to TRBJ2-7, with D maybe TRBD2 (5 bases). Germline CDR1 MNHNS, CDR2 SASEGT. This CDR3 comprises 14 residues. The V end lost 5 bases, the J end lost 6 bases, and 17 bases lay between the germline ends.